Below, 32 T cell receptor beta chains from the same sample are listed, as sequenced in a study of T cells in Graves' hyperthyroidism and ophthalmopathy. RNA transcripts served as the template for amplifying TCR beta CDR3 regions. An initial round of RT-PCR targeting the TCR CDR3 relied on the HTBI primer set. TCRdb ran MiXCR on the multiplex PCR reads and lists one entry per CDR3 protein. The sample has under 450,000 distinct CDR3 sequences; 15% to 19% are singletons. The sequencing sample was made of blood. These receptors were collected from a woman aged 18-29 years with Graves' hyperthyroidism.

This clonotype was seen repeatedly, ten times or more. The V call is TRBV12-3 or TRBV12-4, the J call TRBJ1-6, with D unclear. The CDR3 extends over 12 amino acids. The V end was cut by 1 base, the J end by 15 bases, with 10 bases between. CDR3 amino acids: CASSLEYHLLHF. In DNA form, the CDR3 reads TGTGCCAGCAGTTTAGAGTATCATCTCCTCCACTTT.

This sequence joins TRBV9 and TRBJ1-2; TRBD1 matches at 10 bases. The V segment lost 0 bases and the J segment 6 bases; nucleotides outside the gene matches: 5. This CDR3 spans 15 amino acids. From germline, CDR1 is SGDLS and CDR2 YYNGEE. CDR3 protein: CASSVGADRGHGYTF. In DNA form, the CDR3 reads TGTGCCAGCAGCGTAGGGGCCGACAGGGGGCATGGCTACACCTTC.

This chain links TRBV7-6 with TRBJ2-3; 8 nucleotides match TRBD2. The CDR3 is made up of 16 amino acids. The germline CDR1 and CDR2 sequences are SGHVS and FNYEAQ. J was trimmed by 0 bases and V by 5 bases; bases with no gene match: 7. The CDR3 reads CASSLAGLESTDTQYF. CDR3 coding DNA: TGTGCCAGCAGCCTGGCGGGACTAGAGAGCACAGATACGCAGTATTTT.

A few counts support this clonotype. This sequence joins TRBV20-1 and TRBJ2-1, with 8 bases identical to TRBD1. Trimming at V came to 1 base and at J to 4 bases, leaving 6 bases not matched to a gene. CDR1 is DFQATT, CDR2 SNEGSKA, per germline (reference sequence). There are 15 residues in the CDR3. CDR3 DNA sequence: TGCAGTGCTAGAGCGAAGACAGGGGCGTACAATGAGCAGTTCTTC. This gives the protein CSARAKTGAYNEQFF.

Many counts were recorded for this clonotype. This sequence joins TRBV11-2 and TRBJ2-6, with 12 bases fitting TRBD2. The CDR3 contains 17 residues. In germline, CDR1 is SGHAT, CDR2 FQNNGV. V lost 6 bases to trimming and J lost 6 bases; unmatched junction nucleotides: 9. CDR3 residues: CASRSLAGGPKANVLTF. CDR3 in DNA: TGTGCCAGCAGGAGCCTAGCGGGAGGGCCGAAGGCCAACGTCCTGACTTTC.

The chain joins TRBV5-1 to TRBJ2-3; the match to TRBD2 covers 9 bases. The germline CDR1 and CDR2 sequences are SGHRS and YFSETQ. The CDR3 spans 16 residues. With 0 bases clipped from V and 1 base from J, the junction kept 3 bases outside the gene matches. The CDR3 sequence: CASSLEAGGGTDTQYF. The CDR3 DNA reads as TGCGCCAGCAGCTTGGAAGCGGGAGGCGGCACAGATACGCAGTATTTT.

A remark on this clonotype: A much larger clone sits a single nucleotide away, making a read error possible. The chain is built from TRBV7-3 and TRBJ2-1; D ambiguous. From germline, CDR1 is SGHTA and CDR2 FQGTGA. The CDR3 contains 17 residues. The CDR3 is CVSSLGPYLSSYNEQFF. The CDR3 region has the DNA TGTGTCAGCAGCTTAGGTCCGTATCTGAGCTCCTACAATGAGCAGTTCTTC.

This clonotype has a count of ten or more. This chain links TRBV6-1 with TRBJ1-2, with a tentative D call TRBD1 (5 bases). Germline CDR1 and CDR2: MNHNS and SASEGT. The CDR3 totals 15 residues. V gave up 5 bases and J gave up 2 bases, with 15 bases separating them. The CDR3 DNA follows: TGTGCCAGCAGTCCCACGGGGACTCAAAACTATGGCTACACCTTC. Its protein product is CASSPTGTQNYGYTF.

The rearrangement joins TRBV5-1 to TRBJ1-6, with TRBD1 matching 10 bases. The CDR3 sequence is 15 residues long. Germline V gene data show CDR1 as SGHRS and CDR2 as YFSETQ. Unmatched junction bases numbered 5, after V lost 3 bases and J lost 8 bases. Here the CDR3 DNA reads TGCGCCAGCAGCTCCCCGGGACAGGGGTATTCACCCCTCCACTTT. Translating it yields CASSSPGQGYSPLHF.

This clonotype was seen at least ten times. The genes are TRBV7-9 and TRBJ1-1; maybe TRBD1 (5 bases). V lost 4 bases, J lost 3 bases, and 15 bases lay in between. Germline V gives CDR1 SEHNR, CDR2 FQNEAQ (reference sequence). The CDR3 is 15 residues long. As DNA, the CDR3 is TGTGCCAGCAGCTCCATCGGGACCGATCACACTGAAGCTTTCTTT. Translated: CASSSIGTDHTEAFF.

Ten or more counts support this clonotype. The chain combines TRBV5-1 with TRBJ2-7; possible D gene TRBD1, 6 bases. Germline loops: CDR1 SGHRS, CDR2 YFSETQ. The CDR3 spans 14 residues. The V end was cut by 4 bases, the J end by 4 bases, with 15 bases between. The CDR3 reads CASSSEWGRYEQYF. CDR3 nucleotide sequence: TGCGCCAGCAGCAGCGAGTGGGGGCGGTACGAGCAGTACTTC.

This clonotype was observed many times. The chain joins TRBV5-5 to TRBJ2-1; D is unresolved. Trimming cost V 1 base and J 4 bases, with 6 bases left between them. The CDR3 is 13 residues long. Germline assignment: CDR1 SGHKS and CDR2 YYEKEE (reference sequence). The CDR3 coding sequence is TGTGCCAGCAGCTTGAGCTATTACAATGAGCAGTTCTTC. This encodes CASSLSYYNEQFF.

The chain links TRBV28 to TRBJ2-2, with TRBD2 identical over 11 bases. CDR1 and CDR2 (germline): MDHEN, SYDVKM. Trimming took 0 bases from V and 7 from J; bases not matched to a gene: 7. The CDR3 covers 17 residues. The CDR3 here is CASSLWSLAGGYGELFF. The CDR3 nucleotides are TGTGCCAGCAGTTTATGGAGTTTAGCGGGAGGGTACGGGGAGCTGTTTTTT.

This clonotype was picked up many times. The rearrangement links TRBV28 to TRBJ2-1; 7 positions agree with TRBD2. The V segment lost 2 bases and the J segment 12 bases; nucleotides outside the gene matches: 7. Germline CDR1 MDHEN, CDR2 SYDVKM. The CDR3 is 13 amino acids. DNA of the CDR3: TGTGCCAGCAGTTTACCCCGGGGAGGGCGGCAGTTCTTC. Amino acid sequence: CASSLPRGGRQFF.

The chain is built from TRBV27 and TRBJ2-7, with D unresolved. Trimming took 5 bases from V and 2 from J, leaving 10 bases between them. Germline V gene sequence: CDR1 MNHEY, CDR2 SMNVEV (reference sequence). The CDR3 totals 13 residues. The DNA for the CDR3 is TGTGCCAGCAGTGGGGAACGCACCTACGAGCAGTACTTC. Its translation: CASSGERTYEQYF.

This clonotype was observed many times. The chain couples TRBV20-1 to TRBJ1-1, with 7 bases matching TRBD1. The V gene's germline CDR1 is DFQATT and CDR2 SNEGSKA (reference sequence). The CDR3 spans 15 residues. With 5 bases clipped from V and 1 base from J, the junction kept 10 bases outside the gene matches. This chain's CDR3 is CSADRVLLGNTEAFF. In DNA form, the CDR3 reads TGCAGTGCTGACAGGGTTCTCCTGGGGAACACTGAAGCTTTCTTT.

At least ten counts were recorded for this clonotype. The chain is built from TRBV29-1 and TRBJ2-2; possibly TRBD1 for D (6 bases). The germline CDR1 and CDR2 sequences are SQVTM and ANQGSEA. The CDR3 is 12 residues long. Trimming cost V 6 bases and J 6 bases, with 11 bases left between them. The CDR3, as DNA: TGCAGCGTCTACAGGGTCCCCGGGGAGCTGTTTTTT. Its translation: CSVYRVPGELFF.

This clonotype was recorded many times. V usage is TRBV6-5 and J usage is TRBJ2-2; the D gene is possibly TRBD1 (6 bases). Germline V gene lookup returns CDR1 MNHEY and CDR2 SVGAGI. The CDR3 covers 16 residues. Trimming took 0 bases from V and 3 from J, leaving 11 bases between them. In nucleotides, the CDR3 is TGTGCCAGCAGTTACTCGGACAGTCGGTACACCGGGGAGCTGTTTTTT. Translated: CASSYSDSRYTGELFF.

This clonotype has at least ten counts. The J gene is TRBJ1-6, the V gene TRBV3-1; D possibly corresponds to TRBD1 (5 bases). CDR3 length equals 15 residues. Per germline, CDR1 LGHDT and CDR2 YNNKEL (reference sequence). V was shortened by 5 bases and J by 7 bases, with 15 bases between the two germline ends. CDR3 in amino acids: CASSSVRGGNSPLHF. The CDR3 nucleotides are TGTGCCAGCAGCAGCGTCCGGGGGGGGAATTCACCCCTCCACTTT.

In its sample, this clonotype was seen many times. CDR3 amino acids: CASSLTAGTGGYEQYF. The CDR3 DNA follows: TGTGCCAGCAGTCTGACCGCAGGGACAGGGGGATACGAGCAGTACTTC. The chain is built from TRBV27 and TRBJ2-7, with TRBD1 identical over 11 bases. This CDR3 has 16 residues. CDR1 and CDR2 from the germline V gene are MNHEY and SMNVEV (reference sequence). V lost 5 bases and J lost 4; bases outside the gene matches: 10.

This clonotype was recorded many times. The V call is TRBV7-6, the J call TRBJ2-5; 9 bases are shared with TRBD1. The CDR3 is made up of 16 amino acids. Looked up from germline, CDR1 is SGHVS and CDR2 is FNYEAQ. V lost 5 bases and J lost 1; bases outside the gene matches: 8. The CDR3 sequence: CASSPRTGAIQETQYF. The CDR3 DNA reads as TGTGCCAGCAGCCCCAGGACAGGGGCGATCCAAGAGACCCAGTACTTC.

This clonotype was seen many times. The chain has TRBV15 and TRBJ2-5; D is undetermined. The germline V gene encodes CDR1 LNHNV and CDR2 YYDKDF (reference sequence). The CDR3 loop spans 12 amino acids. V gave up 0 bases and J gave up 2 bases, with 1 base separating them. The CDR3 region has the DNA TGTGCCACCAGCAGAGATCAAGAGACCCAGTACTTC. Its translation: CATSRDQETQYF.

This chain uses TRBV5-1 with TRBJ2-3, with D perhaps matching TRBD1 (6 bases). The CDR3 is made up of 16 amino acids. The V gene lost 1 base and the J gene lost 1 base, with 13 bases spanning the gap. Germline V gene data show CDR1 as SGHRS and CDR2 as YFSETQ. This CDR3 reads CASSLIQGFGTDTQYF. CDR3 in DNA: TGCGCCAGCAGCTTGATTCAGGGGTTCGGCACAGATACGCAGTATTTT.

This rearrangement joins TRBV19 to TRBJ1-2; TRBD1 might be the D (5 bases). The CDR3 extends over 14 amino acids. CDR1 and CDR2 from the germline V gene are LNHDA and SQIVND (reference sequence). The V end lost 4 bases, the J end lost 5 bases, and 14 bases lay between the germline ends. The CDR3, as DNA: TGTGCCAGTAGTACTAGACAGCTTTTTTATGGCTACACCTTC. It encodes CASSTRQLFYGYTF.

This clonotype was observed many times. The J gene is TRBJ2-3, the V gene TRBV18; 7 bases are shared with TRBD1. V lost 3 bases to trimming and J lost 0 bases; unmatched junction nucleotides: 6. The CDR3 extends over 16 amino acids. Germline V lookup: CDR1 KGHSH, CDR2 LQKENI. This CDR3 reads CASSPLQTGSTDTQYF. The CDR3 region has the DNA TGTGCCAGCTCACCGCTTCAGACAGGGAGCACAGATACGCAGTATTTT.

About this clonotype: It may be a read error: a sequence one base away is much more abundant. CDR3 sequence: CVSSVGQGSDEQYF. In DNA, the CDR3 is TGTGTCAGCAGCGTTGGTCAGGGCTCCGACGAGCAGTACTTC. The chain carries TRBV7-2 and TRBJ2-7; D is possibly TRBD1 (5 bases). The germline CDR1 and CDR2 sequences are SGHTA and FQGNSA. The CDR3 runs to 14 residues. Supplemented by reference TRBV7-2 and TRBJ2-7, the full variable domain reads GAGVSQSPSNKVTEKGKDVELRCDPISGHTALYWYRQSLGQGLEFLIYFQGNSAPDKSGLPSDRFSAERTGGSVSTLTIQRTQQEDSAVYLCVSSVGQGSDEQYFGPGTRLTVT.

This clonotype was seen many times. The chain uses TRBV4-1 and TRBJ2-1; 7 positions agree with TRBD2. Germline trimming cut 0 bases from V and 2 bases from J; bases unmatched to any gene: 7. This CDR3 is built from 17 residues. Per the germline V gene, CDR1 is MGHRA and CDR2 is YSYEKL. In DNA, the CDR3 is TGCGCCAGCAGCCAAGATCCATTGGGGGGGGCCTACAATGAGCAGTTCTTC. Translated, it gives CASSQDPLGGAYNEQFF.

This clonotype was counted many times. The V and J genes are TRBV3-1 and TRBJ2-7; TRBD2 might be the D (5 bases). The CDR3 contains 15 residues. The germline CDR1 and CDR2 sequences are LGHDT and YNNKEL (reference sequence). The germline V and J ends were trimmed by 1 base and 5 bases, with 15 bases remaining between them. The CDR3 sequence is CASSQGGTSGDEQYF. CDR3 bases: TGTGCCAGCAGCCAAGGTGGTACGAGCGGCGACGAGCAGTACTTC.

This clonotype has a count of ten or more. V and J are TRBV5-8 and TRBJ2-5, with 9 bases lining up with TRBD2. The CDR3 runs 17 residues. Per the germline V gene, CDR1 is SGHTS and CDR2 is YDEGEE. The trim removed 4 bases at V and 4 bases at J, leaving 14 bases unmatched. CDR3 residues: CASSRGTSNLPGETQYF. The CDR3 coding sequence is TGTGCCAGCAGCCGTGGGACTAGCAATCTACCGGGAGAGACCCAGTACTTC.

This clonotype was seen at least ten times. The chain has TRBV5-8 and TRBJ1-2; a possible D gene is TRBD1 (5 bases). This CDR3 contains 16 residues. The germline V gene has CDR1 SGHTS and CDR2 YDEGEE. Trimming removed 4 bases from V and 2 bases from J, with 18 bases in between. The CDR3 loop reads CASSPSVQGGNYGYTF. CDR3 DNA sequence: TGTGCCAGCAGCCCTAGCGTCCAGGGCGGAAACTATGGCTACACCTTC.

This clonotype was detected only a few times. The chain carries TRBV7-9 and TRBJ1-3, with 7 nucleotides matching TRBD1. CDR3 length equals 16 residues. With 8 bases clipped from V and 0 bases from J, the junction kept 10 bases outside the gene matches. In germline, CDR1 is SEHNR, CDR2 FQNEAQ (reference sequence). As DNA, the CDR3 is TGTGCCAGCTGCCGGGACAGACTAACCTCTGGAAACACCATATATTTT. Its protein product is CASCRDRLTSGNTIYF.

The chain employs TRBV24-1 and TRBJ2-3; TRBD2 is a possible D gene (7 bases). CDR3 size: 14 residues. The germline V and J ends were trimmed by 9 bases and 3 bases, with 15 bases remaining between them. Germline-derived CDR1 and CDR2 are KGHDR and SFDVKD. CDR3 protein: CATSPRGRTDTQYF. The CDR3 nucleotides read TGTGCCACCTCACCGCGGGGGCGGACAGATACGCAGTATTTT.